This entry is about one TCR beta chain. It has no known antigen specificity. Within one base of it there is no much larger clone, and no base qualities were kept. The cohort consisted of 650 to 700 healthy bone marrow donors. All cohort members were sampled while nominally healthy, although unrecorded immune exposures were likely present. The donor was CMV seropositive and was included in the group of some 290 seropositive cohort members. Every donor gave a peripheral blood sample, and the peripheral blood mononuclear cells from that sample were used for TCR beta sequencing. The Qiagen DNeasy Blood Extraction Kit was used to extract genomic DNA from the blood cell samples. This entry comes from a study of cytomegalovirus exposure and HLA in healthy donors (TCRdb year 2017). A note on the overall study: An earlier analysis of approximately 640 of the donors reported more than 250 Gb of sequence data and some 120 million unique TCR beta sequences from around 200 million T cells. An early release that covered around 590 HLA-typed donors contained around 300 gigabases of sequencing data and 70 million to 100 million unique TCR sequences. Among the roughly 410 genotyped donors, around 79% belonged to the genetic ancestry cluster associated with self-reported Caucasian donors. The study aimed to test whether cataloging public T cell receptors could reveal signatures of past pathogen exposure. The T cell repertoires of 666 subjects were profiled by immunosequencing and related to cytomegalovirus serostatus. Besides the first cohort of 550 to 750 subjects, a separate validation cohort made up of 120 or so different subjects was used. To predict cytomegalovirus infection status, the study combined high-throughput TCR immunosequencing, statistical association of individual TCRs with disease status, and machine learning. In a later analysis, previously published TCR beta repertoires from more than 500 donors were re-analyzed and high-resolution HLA genotyping was added so that TCR occurrence patterns could be studied. In the later analysis, no new phenotypic data were used to find candidate immune exposures; instead, reliance was placed on TCR beta sequences and their occurrence across donors. An earlier analysis of 587 of the donors used high-throughput TCR beta sequencing to judge whether each TCR beta V gene segment behaved as functional or pseudogenic. Donor age, sex, ethnicity and CMV serostatus were collected together with the repertoire data. A later genetic analysis took genome-wide SNP genotypes for about three fifths of the roughly 670 donors and used that subset as a discovery cohort. Every discovery cohort repertoire had been produced on one sequencing platform. HLA typing included class I and class II loci at four-digit resolution. Typing coverage differed by locus: A, B, C, DRB1 and DQB1 were typed in about 620-630 donors, DQA1 in 522, DPA1 in around 600, and DPB1 in 472. Roughly five DR-DQ haplotypes were handled as single units for association and clustering because linkage in the cohort was strong. On average, approximately 250,000 unique TCR beta nucleotide sequences were sequenced per donor among roughly 430 genotyped donors of the cohort, with about 19% of those sequences being non-productive.

Library method: the immunoSEQ multiplex PCR assay. A mixture of 60 forward primers for TCR Vbeta segments and 13 reverse primers for TCR Jbeta segments was used in the multiplex PCR. The CDR3 region of rearranged TCR beta genes was amplified from genomic DNA by a multiplex PCR assay. The Illumina HiSeq System was used to sequence the amplified TCR beta libraries as 87-base-pair reads. The study's processing was this. A later analysis counted about 80 million unique TCR beta chains across the 640 or so repertoires, and roughly 10 million of these chains were shared by at least two donors. Raw reads were error-corrected and collapsed into unique sequences with a nearest-neighbor algorithm that merged closely related sequences to remove PCR and sequencing errors. V, D and J gene segments were assigned by aligning CDR3 sequences to IMGT reference sequences. For a sequence to be retained, a match of at least six nucleotides was required to both a V gene segment and a J gene segment. Rearrangements were called productive when the CDR3 lacked stop codons and stayed in frame with V and J; all others were non-productive. CDR3 was defined according to IMGT convention as the region running from the second conserved V-encoded cysteine to the conserved J-encoded phenylalanine. In an earlier analysis of around 640 of the donors, sequences lacking an unambiguous match to a single V gene segment were excluded. An earlier analysis of over 450 of the donors classified V segments as functional when productive rearrangements were above 56.7% and as segregating when the standard deviation between donors was above 5%. A statistical classification framework was built to diagnose cytomegalovirus status from the catalog of TCR beta chain sequences. V and J gene assignment, in a later analysis, came from comparing TCR nucleotide sequences with IMGT/GENE-DB human TR gene sequences. In a later analysis, CDR3 sequences and most-parsimonious VDJ recombination scenarios were assigned using the TCRdist pipeline. In a later analysis, every TCR beta chain was defined by the combination of its CDR3 amino acid sequence and its V-gene family, and reads without a unique V-gene family were dropped. To address suspected cross-contamination and a sequencing artifact, a later analysis removed roughly 580 highly shared, low-generation-probability nucleotide sequences. A later analysis calculated a clonal expansion index for each public chain from normalized within-repertoire ranks of inferred template counts. A later analysis computed generation probabilities with a VDJ recombination model fitted to out-of-frame rearrangements, and checked the results against IGoR. A later analysis scored TCR-TCR, TCR-HLA and TCR-CMV co-occurrence with hypergeometric tests, applying a repertoire-size bias correction to TCR pairs. A later analysis estimated false discovery rates by permuting HLA or CMV assignments 20 times. A later analysis grouped co-occurring TCRs with DBSCAN, adding TCRdist sequence similarity when clustering within HLA-allele-positive subsets. For co-occurrence clustering, repertoires with fewer than 30,000 or more than 120,000 public chains were excluded, along with roughly 5 repertoires with anomalous nucleotide sharing. What TCRdb holds here is the immuneACCESS table cut down to in-frame rearrangements. Part of the clones is not present; checked against another copy, under half of the missing clones reflect an unresolved V gene, and the others are unexplained. V and J calls and clone size follow that table, whereas D and trimming were derived from the DNA. The sample table shows approximately 69,000 clones, and about 72% are seen once. The ten most abundant clones make up roughly 20% of the sample.

Findings and caveats that apply to the study as a whole: According to the authors, the approach could potentially be generalized to other disease states and immunological phenotypes. CMV serostatus was the only immune exposure information available for the cohort. According to a later analysis, TCR association rates differed among HLA loci, with DRB1 alleles showing the most associated TCRs and HLA-C alleles showing the fewest. A cluster of highly shared sequence variants was judged likely to represent a technical artifact of the sequencing pipeline. The study gave a list of some 150 TCR beta chains associated with cytomegalovirus. Most TCR sequences were observed very rarely across donors, whereas some public TCRs were present in many individuals. The cohort was sequenced for TCR beta chains only, and without alpha or paired-chain data the features that could be detected were limited. Presence/absence analyses assumed roughly uniform sequencing depth across donors, an assumption that may not hold. Broadly in line with IMGT annotations, most TCR beta V segments showed up in productive rearrangements about 90% or about 30% of the time in an earlier analysis of approximately 640 of the donors. Because the 87-base-pair reads could not distinguish some IMGT-functional V segments, including TRBV6-2 and TRBV6-3, those segments were excluded. An association between a missense DCLRE1C variant and V-gene and J-gene trimming of TCR beta chains was found in a later genetic analysis and replicated in an independent cohort. A later genetic analysis reported fewer N-insertions in productive TCRs among donors in an Asian-associated ancestry cluster than the roughly 700-donor mean. Because counts were too low, roughly 18 rarely observed V segments, including chromosome 9 orphons, were left out of the earlier analysis of about 500 of the donors. According to a later analysis, parvovirus B19, influenza, CMV and Epstein-Barr virus appeared linked to several top co-occurrence clusters. In a later analysis, HLA-associated TCR beta chains showed more clonal expansion and lower generation probabilities than non-associated chains that were equally common. In a later analysis, around 17,000 TCR beta sequences were associated with specific HLA alleles at a false discovery rate of 0.05. A later analysis found that most CMV-associated TCR beta chains appeared HLA-restricted, with HLA associations seemingly driven largely by CMV exposure. The classifier was reported to diagnose cytomegalovirus status with high specificity and sensitivity in both the original cohort and the validation cohort. When HLA alleles, especially DR and DQ, strongly co-occurred, TCR associations were difficult to assign to individual alleles. A further reported finding was that TCR beta sequences accurately predicted the HLA-A and HLA-B alleles for most subjects in the first cohort. HLA typing was unavailable for some donors at each locus, so association tests used only the typed subset. In vitro tests confirmed that three of the cytomegalovirus-associated TCR beta chains recognize cytomegalovirus antigens. Linkage disequilibrium might explain the correlated functional status among segregating V segments, but an unknown experimental factor could not be ruled out.

The CDR3 spans 12 residues, from the cysteine through the phenylalanine. The only DNA kept is the CDR3, 36 bases in frame from the first base. The junction carries 8 bases between V and J, which are trimmed by 4 bases and 5 bases respectively. In the germline V gene, CDR1 corresponds to SGHDN and CDR2 to FVKESK. The clonotype was recovered from a man aged 35-49 years in good health and CMV-seropositive. The sequenced material came from PBMCs. The rearrangement joined TRBV14 to TRBJ1-2; a weak D assignment points to TRBD1 (5 bases agree). The CDR3 region has the sequence CASSPSGYGYTF. The sequenced DNA: TGTGCCAGCAGCCCCTCAGGGTATGGCTACACCTTC.